This paragraph covers one T cell receptor beta chain sequence. Its antigen is undetermined. The data originate from a study of T-cell memory formation after mild COVID-19. Study-wide findings and caveats: Later expanders leaned toward CD4+, whereas clones contracting from day 15 to 85 were balanced CD4/CD8.

The V end lost 2 bases, the J end lost 5 bases, and 12 bases lay between the germline ends. Per the germline V gene, CDR1 is ENHRY and CDR2 is SYGVKD. This CDR3 region has 14 residues. TCRdb reanalysed the 5' RACE reads using MiXCR and keeps one entry per CDR3 protein. This sample has around 370,000 distinct CDR3 sequences, with around 20% found just once. Sequences were obtained from PBMCs or a T cell subset sorted from them (not recorded which). This rearrangement joins TRBV10-3 to TRBJ1-2; D unclear. This sequence originates from an adult woman who had mild COVID-19 (a few samples of this study predate the infection). Cell type and time point are not known. CDR3 nucleotide sequence: TGTGCCATCAGTGAGGACTCTGGAGGTTATGGCTACACCTTC. It yields the protein CAISEDSGGYGYTF.